This T cell receptor (beta chain) was recovered during a study of CD8 T cells in Susac syndrome. An amount of RNA that ranged from roughly 0.45 to 1 ug was reverse transcribed with random hexamers. Amplification of TCR beta CDR3 across 54 Vbeta and 13 Jbeta was performed with immunoSEQ multiplex PCR. TCRdb processed the immunoSEQ multiplex PCR reads anew with MiXCR; each CDR3 protein has one entry. The sample consists of 150,000 to 200,000 distinct CDR3 sequences, more than 90% of them appearing once. Controls were drawn from healthy donors and were matched for age and sex. TEMRA cells were FACS-enriched, while CD8+ and CD4+ T cells were negatively isolated. This sequence originates from a human donor in good health. The sequenced sample was CD4+ T cells from PBMCs.

CDR3 nucleotide sequence: TGCAGTGCTATAAGCGGTGACTATGGCTACACCTTC. Its translation: CSAISGDYGYTF. This chain uses TRBV20-1 with TRBJ1-2; D call uncertain. The CDR3 is 12 amino acids. Germline-derived CDR1 and CDR2 are DFQATT and SNEGSKA (reference sequence). V dropped 4 bases and J dropped 3 bases, with 9 bases sitting between them.